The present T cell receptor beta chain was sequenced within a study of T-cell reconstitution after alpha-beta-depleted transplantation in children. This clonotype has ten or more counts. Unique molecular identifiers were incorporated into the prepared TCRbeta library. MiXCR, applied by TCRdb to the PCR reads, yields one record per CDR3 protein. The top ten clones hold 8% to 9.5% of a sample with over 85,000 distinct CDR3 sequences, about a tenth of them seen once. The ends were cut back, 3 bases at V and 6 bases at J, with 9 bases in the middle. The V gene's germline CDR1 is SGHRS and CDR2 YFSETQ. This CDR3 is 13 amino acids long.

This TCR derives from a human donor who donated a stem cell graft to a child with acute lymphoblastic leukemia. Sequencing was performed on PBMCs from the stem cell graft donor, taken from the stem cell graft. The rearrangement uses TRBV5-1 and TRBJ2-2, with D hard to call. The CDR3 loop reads CASSYVSAGELFF. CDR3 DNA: TGCGCCAGCAGCTACGTCAGCGCCGGGGAGCTGTTTTTT.